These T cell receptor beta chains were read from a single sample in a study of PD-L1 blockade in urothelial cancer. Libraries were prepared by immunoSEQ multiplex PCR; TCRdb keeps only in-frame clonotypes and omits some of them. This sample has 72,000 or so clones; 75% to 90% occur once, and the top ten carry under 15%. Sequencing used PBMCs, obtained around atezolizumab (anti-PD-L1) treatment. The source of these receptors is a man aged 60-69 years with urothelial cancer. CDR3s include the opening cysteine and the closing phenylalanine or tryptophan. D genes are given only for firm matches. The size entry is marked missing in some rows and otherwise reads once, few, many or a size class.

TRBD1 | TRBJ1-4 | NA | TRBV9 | TGTGCCAGCAGCCAGGGACAGCTGGCAACTAATGAAAAACTGTTTTTT | CASSQGQLATNEKLFF
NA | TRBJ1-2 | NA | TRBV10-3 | TGTGCCATCAGTGTCGACAGGAGCGAAAATGGCTACACCTTC | CAISVDRSENGYTF
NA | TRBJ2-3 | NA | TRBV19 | TGTGCCAGTAGTATGTGGGGGGGCCGCTCGGATACGCAGTATTTT | CASSMWGGRSDTQYF
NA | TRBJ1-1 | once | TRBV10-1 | TGCGCCAGCAATAGCGGGCCGGAGGGTGAAGCTTTCTTT | CASNSGPEGEAFF
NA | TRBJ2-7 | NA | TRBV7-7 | TGTGCTAGCAGCAGCTATTACGAGCAGTACTTC | CASSSYYEQYF
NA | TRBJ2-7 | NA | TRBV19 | TGTGCCAGTAGTATAGAATTTGGACAACCCTACGAGCAGTACTTC | CASSIEFGQPYEQYF
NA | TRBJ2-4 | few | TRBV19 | TGTGCCAGTAGTATAGATTCGGGGGTAGTGAACATTCAGTACTTC | CASSIDSGVVNIQYF
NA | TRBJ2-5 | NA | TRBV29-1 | TGCAGCGTTGAAGATCCCGGGACCCAGTACTTC | CSVEDPGTQYF
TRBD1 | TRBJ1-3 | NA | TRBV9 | TGTGCCAGCAGCGTAGAGGGGGCACGTGGAAACACCATATATTTT | CASSVEGARGNTIYF
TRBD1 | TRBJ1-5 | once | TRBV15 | TGTGCCACCAGCAGAGGTACAGGGGGTCAGCCCCAGCATTTT | CATSRGTGGQPQHF
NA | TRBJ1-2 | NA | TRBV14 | TGTGCCAGCAGCCGGGGAGGAATAGGGGGCTACACCTTC | CASSRGGIGGYTF
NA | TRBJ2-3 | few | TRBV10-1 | TGCGCCAGCAGTGAAGGCCAGGGAGGCGATACGCAGTATTTT | CASSEGQGGDTQYF
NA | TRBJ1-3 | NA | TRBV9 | TGTGCCAGCAGCGTAGCTCCGGTCTCTGGAAACACCATATATTTT | CASSVAPVSGNTIYF
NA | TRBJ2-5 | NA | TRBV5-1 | TGCGCCAGCAGCCCCATGTCCGGGAGCGAGACCCAGTACTTC | CASSPMSGSETQYF
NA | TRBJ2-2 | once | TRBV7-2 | TGTGCCAGCAGGCCGACGCAGGGGACCGGGGAGCTGTTTTTT | CASRPTQGTGELFF
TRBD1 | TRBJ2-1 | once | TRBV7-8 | TGTGCCAGCAGCCGACGGGTTGCCTCCGGGACAGGGTCTTCCAATGAGCAGTTCTTC | CASSRRVASGTGSSNEQFF
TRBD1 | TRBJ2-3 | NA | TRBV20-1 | TGCAGTGCTAAGGGACAGGGGGCACAGTATTTT | CSAKGQGAQYF
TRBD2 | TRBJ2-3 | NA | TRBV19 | TGTGCCAGTACCTCAGTGGGGGGGAGGTCAGATACGCAGTATTTT | CASTSVGGRSDTQYF
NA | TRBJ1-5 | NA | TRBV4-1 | TGCGCCAGCAGCCTAGGACAGAATCAGCCCCAGCATTTT | CASSLGQNQPQHF
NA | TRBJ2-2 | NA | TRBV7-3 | TGTGCCAGCAGCTTATGGGCTTCCGACACCGGGGAGCTGTTTTTT | CASSLWASDTGELFF
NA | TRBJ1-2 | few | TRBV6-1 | TGTGCCAGCAGTGAGGTCGCCCGGAACTATGGCTACACCTTC | CASSEVARNYGYTF
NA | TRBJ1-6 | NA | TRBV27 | TGTGCCAGCACCCAGACAGGTTCACCCCTCCACTTT | CASTQTGSPLHF
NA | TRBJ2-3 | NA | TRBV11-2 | TGTGCCAGCAGCGCTTTTTCGGCAGATACGCAGTATTTT | CASSAFSADTQYF
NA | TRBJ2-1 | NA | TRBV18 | TGTGCCAGCTCACGGTACTCTGGCGGGGAGTACAATGAGCAGTTCTTC | CASSRYSGGEYNEQFF
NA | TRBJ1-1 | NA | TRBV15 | TGTGCCACCAGCAGAGTTTTAGAGGGGAACACTGAAGCTTTCTTT | CATSRVLEGNTEAFF
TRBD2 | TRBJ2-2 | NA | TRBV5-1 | TGCGCCAGCAGCTTGGAGGTAGCGGGGAGCACCGGGGAGCTGTTTTTT | CASSLEVAGSTGELFF
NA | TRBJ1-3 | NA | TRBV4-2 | TGTGCCAGCAGCCAAGAGGGGTTAGAGGGGGTCTCTGGAAACACCATATATTTT | CASSQEGLEGVSGNTIYF
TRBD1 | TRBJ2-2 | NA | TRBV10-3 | TGTGCCATCAGTAGTGGGACAGCGAACACCGGGGAGCTGTTTTTT | CAISSGTANTGELFF
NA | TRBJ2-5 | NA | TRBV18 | TGTGCCAGCTCACCATTAGGGGACCAAGAGACCCAGTACTTC | CASSPLGDQETQYF
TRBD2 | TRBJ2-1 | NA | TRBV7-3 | TGTGCCAGCAGCTTAGTAATAGCGGGGGTCAATGAGCAGTTCTTC | CASSLVIAGVNEQFF
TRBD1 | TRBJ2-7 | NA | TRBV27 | TGTGCCAGCAGTTCCCTTACCGGGACAGAGAAATACGAGCAGTACTTC | CASSSLTGTEKYEQYF
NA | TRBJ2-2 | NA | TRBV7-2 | TGTGCCAGCAGCTTAGTTTTGTCAGGGGCGGCCGGGGAGCTGTTTTTT | CASSLVLSGAAGELFF
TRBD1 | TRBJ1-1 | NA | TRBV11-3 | TGTGCCAGCAGCCCGAGGGGGCAAACTGAAGCTTTCTTT | CASSPRGQTEAFF
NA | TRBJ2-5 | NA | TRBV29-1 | TGCAGCGTGGCAGGATTACAAGAGACCCAGTACTTC | CSVAGLQETQYF
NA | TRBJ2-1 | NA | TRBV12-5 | TGTGCTAGTGCCAAACTACAGGGAAGCGATGAGCAGTTCTTC | CASAKLQGSDEQFF
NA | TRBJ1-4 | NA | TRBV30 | TGTGCCTGGAGTCCCCGACACCCTGAAAAACTGTTTTTT | CAWSPRHPEKLFF
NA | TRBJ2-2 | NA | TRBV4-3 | TGCGCCAGCAGCCAAGTCTCGGTCGGGCAGGGAGGCACCGGGGAGCTGTTTTTT | CASSQVSVGQGGTGELFF
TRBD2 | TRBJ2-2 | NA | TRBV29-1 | TGCAGCCATAGCGGGGGCACCGGGGAGCTGTTTTTT | CSHSGGTGELFF
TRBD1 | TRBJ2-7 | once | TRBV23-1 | TGCGCCAGCAGTCCACCCCCCGGGACAGACTCCTACGAGCAGTACTTC | CASSPPPGTDSYEQYF
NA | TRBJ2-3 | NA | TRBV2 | TGTGCCAGCAGCCCTCGGCGGGCCCGGGATACGCAGTATTTT | CASSPRRARDTQYF